A single TCR beta chain is shown here with its context. Germline V gene data show CDR1 as MRHNA and CDR2 as SNTAGT. The CDR3 runs 15 residues. V gave up 6 bases and J gave up 4 bases; unmatched junction bases: 9. This sample was taken from a study of blood T cell repertoires in COVID-19. Study-level information: The United States, Italy and Spain provided the acute and convalescent COVID-19 samples. The cDNA or gDNA used as material had been derived from T cells, B-cell-depleted T cells, or PBMCs.

As handled by the study authors: It was from reference gene primer amplification that nucleated cell counts were estimated. Profiling relied on immunoSEQ multiplex PCR, and the TCRdb table lists in-frame clones only, not all of them. The V and J calls and the clone size are those of that table, but D and trimming were determined from the DNA. The repertoire holds 130,000 or so clones, with approximately 80% as singletons. The genes are TRBV6-4 and TRBJ1-1; 9 positions match TRBD1. The sequenced material came from peripheral blood. The clonotype originates from a woman aged 60-75 years with acute or convalescent COVID-19. The CDR3 region is CASRATGGRSTEAFF. CDR3 nucleotides: TGTGCCAGCAGAGCGACAGGGGGAAGAAGCACTGAAGCTTTCTTT.